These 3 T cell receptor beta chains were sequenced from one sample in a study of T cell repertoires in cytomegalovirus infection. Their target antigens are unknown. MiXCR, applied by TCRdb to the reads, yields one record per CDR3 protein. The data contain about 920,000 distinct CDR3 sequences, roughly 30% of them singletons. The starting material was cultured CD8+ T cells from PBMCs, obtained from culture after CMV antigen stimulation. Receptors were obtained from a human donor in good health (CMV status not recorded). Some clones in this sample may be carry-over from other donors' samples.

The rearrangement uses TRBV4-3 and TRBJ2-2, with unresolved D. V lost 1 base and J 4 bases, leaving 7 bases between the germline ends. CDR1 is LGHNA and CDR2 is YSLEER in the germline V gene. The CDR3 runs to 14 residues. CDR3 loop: CASSQGFSTGELFF. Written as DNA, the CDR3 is TGCGCCAGCAGCCAAGGATTTAGCACCGGGGAGCTGTTTTTT.

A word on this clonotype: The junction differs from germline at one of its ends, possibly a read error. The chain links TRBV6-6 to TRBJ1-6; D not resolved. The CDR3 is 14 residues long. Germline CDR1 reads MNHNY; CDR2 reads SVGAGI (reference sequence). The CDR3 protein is CDSRWRARDSPLHF. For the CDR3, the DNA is TGTGACAGCCGCTGGAGAGCCCGAGATTCACCCCTCCACTTT.

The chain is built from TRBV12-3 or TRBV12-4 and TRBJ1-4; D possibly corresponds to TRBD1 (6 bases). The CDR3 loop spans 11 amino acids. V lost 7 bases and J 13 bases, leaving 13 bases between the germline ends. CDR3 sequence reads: CASTQGIGLFF. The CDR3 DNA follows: TGTGCCAGCACCCAGGGGATCGGACTGTTTTTT.